This T cell receptor beta chain emerged from a study of T cell responses to AZD1222 COVID-19 vaccine. General study findings and limits: With dominance at 160-218 and 743-854, vaccine-associated CD4 TCRs spanned spike. Repertoires were sampled only after the peak T cell response. Donors in the cohort were predominantly white British and more often female, and clonal diversity was possibly underestimated.

Notes on this clone: Its antigen is undetermined.

Only in-frame clones appear in the TCRdb table, and some are missing; sequencing was by immunoSEQ multiplex PCR. Of over 15,000 clones listed, 88% were seen once; the top ten hold just under 3%. The sequenced sample was peripheral blood, obtained 28 days after the second AZD1222 dose. The receptor was isolated from an adult who received the AZD1222 COVID-19 vaccine.

The CDR3 bases are TGTGCCAGCTCACCAGTTTCCGGGACAGGGCCCAGCTACGAGCAGTACTTC. It yields the protein CASSPVSGTGPSYEQYF. This chain uses TRBV18 with TRBJ2-7, with 9 positions matching TRBD1. After removal of 2 bases from V and 3 bases from J, the junction contained 11 bases not matched to a gene. CDR1 is KGHSH and CDR2 is LQKENI in the germline V gene. The CDR3 has 17 amino acids.